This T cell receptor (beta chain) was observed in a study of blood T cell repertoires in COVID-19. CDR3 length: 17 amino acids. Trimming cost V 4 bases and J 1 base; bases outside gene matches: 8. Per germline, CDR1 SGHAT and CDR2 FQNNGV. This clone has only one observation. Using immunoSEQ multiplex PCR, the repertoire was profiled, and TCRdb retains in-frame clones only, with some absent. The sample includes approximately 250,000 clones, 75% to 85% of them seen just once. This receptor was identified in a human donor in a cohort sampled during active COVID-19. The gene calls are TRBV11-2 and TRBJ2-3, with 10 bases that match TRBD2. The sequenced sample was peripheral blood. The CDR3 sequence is CASSSSLGTSGTDTQYF. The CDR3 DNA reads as TGTGCCAGCAGCTCCTCCCTCGGGACTAGCGGCACAGATACGCAGTATTTT. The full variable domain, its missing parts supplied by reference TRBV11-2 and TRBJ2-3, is EAGVAQSPRYKIIEKRQSVAFWCNPISGHATLYWYQQILGQGPKLLIQFQNNGVVDDSQLPKDRFSAERLKGVDSTLKIQPAKLEDSAVYLCASSSSLGTSGTDTQYFGPGTRLTVL.